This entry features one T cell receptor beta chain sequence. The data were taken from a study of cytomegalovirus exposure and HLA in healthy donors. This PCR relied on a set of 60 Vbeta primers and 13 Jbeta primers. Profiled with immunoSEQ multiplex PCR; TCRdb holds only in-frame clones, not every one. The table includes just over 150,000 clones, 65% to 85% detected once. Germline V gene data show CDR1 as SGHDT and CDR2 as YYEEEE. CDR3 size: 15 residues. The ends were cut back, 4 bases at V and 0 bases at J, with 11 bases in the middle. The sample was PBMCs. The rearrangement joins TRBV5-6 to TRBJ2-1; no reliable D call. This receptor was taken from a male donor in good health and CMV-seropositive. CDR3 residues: CASSLMTDSYNEQFF. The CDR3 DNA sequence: TGTGCCAGCAGCCTCATGACTGACTCCTACAATGAGCAGTTCTTC.